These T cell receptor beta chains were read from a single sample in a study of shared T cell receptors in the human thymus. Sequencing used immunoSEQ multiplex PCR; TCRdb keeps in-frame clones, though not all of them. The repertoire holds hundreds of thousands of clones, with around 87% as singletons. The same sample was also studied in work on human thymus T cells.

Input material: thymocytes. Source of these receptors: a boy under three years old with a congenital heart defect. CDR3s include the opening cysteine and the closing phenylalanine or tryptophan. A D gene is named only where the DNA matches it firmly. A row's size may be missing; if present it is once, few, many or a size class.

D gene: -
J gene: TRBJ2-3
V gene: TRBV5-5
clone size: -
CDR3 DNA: TGTGCCAGCAGCCCACCAGTCGATACGCAGTATTTT
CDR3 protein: CASSPPVDTQYF

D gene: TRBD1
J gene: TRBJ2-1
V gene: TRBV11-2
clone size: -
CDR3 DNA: TGTGCCAGCAGCTTTTGGGACAGGGGCCAATACAATGAGCAGTTCTTC
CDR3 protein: CASSFWDRGQYNEQFF

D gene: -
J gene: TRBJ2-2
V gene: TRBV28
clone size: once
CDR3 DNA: TGTGCCAGCAGTTTGTTGGTCAGGGCAGCCGGGGAGCTGTTTTTT
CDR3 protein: CASSLLVRAAGELFF

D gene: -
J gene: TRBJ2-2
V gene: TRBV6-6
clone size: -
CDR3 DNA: TGTGCCAGCAGTCCTAAGACAGCCGTAAGGTCCGGGGAGCTGTTTTTT
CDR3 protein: CASSPKTAVRSGELFF

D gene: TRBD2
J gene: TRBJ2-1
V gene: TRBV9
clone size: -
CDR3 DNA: TGTGCCAGCAGCGTAGCTAGCGGGGGTCCCAATGAGCAGTTCTTC
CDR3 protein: CASSVASGGPNEQFF

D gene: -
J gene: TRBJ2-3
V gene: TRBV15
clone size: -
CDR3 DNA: TGTGCCACCAGCAGAGGAGGACATCTAAGCACAGATACGCAGTATTTT
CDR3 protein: CATSRGGHLSTDTQYF

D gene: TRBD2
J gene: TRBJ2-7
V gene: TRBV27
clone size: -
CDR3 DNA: TGTGCCAGCAGTTTAACGACTAGCGGGAGCTACGAGCAGTACTTC
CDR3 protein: CASSLTTSGSYEQYF

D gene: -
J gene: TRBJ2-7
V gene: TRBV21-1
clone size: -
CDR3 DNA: TGTGCCAGCAGCAAAGTTAGCGGGCCGGCCTACGAGCAGTACTTC
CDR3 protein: CASSKVSGPAYEQYF

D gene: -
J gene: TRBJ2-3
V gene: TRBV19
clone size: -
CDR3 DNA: TGTGCCAGTAGAGCAGGGGTGGTAGATACGCAGTATTTT
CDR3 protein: CASRAGVVDTQYF

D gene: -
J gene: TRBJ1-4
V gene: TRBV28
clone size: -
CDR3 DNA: TGTGCCAGCAGTCCCCGGGTTGAGGGCGAAAAACTGTTTTTT
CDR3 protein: CASSPRVEGEKLFF

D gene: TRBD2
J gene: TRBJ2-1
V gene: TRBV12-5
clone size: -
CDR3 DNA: TGTGCTAGTGACGCGAGCGGGAGGGCTAACAATGAGCAGTTCTTC
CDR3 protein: CASDASGRANNEQFF

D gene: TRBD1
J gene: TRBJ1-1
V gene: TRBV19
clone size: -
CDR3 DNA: TGTGCCAGTAGTAAAATAACAGGGGGCGGCCCTGAAGCTTTCTTT
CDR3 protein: CASSKITGGGPEAFF

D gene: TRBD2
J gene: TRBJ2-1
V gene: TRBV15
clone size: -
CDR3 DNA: TGTGCCACCAGCAGGGGTAGTAGCGGGAGGAATGAGCAGTTCTTC
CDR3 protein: CATSRGSSGRNEQFF

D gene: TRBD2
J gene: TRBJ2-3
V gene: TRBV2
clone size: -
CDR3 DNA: TGTGCCAGCTGCCTAGCGGGTTTTCTCACAGATACGCAGTATTTT
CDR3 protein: CASCLAGFLTDTQYF

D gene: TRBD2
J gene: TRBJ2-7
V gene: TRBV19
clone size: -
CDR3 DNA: TGTGCCAGTAGTCCCGGGGGGGTCTACGAGCAGTACTTC
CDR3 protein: CASSPGGVYEQYF

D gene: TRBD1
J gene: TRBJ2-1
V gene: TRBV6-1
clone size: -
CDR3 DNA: TGTGCCAGCAGTGGCCGACAGGGGATCGTTGCCTACAATGAGCAGTTCTTC
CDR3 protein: CASSGRQGIVAYNEQFF

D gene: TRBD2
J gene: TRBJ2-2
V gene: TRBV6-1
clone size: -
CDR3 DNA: TGTGCCATCCTGCGGGGGTCCGGGGAGCTGTTTTTT
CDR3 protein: CAILRGSGELFF

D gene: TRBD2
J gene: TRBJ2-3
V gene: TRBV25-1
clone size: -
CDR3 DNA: TGTGCCAGCAGTGCCCATGGACTAGCGTTAGATACGCAGTATTTT
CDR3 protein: CASSAHGLALDTQYF

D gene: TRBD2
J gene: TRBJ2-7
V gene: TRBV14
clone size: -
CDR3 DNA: TGTGCCAGCAGCCACCATACGGGGGGCGAGCAGTACTTC
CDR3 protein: CASSHHTGGEQYF

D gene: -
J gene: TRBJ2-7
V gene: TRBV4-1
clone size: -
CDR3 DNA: TGCGCCAGCAGCCAAGGAGGGGTGGGGGGCTACGAGCAGTACTTC
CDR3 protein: CASSQGGVGGYEQYF

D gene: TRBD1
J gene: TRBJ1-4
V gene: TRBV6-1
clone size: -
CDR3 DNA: TGTGCCAGCAGTGAAAGACCGGGACAGGGGGATAAGAGGACTAATGAAAAACTGTTTTTT
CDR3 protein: CASSERPGQGDKRTNEKLFF

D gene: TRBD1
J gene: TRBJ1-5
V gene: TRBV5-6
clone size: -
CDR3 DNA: TGTGCCAGCAGCCAGACAGGGGCCGGGGGCAATCAGCCCCAGCATTTT
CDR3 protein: CASSQTGAGGNQPQHF

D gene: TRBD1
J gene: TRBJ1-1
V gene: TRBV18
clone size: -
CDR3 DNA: TGTGCCAGCTCAAACCAGGGGGCGTACACTGAAGCTTTCTTT
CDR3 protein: CASSNQGAYTEAFF

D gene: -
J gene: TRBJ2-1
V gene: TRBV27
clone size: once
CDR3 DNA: TGTGCCAGCAGTCCCCGGTATTACAATGAGCAGTTCTTC
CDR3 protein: CASSPRYYNEQFF

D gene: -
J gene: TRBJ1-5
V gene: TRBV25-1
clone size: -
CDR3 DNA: TGTGCCAGCAGGGTCCCGACAGGCTATAGCAATCAGCCCCAGCATTTT
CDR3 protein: CASRVPTGYSNQPQHF

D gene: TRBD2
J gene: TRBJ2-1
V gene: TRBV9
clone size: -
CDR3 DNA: TGTGCCAGCGGACGTGGAGAGGGAGGGTACAATGAGCAGTTCTTC
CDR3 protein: CASGRGEGGYNEQFF

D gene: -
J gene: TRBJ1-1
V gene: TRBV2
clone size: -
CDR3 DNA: TGTGCCACCTGCCATATTAACAGGGACGCTGAAGCTTTCTTT
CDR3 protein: CATCHINRDAEAFF

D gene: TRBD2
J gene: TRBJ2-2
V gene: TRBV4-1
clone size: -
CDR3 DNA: TGCGCCAGCAGCCCAAGACTAGCGGGATCCACCGGGGAGCTGTTTTTT
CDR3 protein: CASSPRLAGSTGELFF